The clone carrying this TCR beta chain was detected many times. Antigen: not known. CDR3-region Arm-PCR and iRepertoire HTBI primers produced the TCR beta libraries. TCRdb redid the calling of the multiplex PCR reads with MiXCR, one entry per CDR3 protein. In the table there are hundreds of thousands of distinct CDR3 sequences, more than 10% of which are singletons. The ends were cut back, 3 bases at V and 8 bases at J, with 20 bases in the middle. This CDR3 is 16 amino acids long. The germline gives CDR1 SGHAT, CDR2 FQNNGV. The sample belongs to a study of regulatory T cells in long-lasting Graves disease. Study findings and constraints: Patients with persistent disease showed a bias toward TRBV28, TRBJ1-2 and TRBJ2-5.

Noted time point: newly diagnosed GD, antithyroid drugs for less than 3 months. PBMC-extracted RNA yielded the TCR library. The same sample was also studied in work on T cells in Graves' hyperthyroidism and ophthalmopathy. That publication notes: The HTBI primer set was used in a first-round RT-PCR of the TCR CDR3. Among clonotypes expanded in thyroid above 0.001, most were also found in blood.

Material: peripheral blood mononuclear cells (PBMCs), obtained at new diagnosis, from a patient treated with antithyroid drugs. The TCR sequence derives from a woman aged 25 to 39 with Graves disease. V usage is TRBV11-2 and J usage is TRBJ2-1; possibly TRBD1 for D (6 bases). This CDR3 reads CASSFQQGISPDEQFF. The CDR3 DNA is TGTGCCAGCAGCTTCCAACAGGGAATCTCTCCCGATGAGCAGTTCTTC.